The sequence of this T cell receptor beta chain was determined in a study of T cell clones after liver transplantation. About the research overall: Liver transplant recipients had immunosuppression withdrawal attempted within 2 years.

Thawed unstimulated PBMCs were FACS-sorted by CD3, CD4 and CD8 into two populations. V was shortened by 2 bases and J by 6 bases, with 14 bases between the two germline ends. Germline V gives CDR1 LNHDA, CDR2 SQIVND (reference sequence). This CDR3 has 15 residues. Produced via immunoSEQ multiplex PCR; TCRdb's table is partial and in-frame only. Of under 35,000 clones listed, 90% to 95% are singletons. The TCR comes from a human patient who received a liver transplant. Among the T cells, some may be from the graft donor. This sample comprised CD8+ T cells from blood, obtained 12 months after liver transplant. The V gene is TRBV19, the J gene TRBJ2-1; D not resolved. The chain's CDR3 is CASSIIDPIVNEQFF. For the CDR3, the DNA is TGTGCCAGTAGTATAATTGACCCCATTGTCAATGAGCAGTTCTTC.